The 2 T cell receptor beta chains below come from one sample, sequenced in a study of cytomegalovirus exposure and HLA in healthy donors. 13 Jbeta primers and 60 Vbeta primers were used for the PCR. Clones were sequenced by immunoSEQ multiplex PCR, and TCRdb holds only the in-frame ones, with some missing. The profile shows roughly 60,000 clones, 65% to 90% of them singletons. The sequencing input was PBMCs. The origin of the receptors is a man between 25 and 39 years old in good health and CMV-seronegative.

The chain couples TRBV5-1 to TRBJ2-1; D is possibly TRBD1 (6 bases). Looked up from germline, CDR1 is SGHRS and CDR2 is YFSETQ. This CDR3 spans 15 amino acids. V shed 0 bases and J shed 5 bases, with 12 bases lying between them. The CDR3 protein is CASSLVTGYDNEQFF. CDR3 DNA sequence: TGCGCCAGCAGCTTGGTCACAGGGTACGACAATGAGCAGTTCTTC.

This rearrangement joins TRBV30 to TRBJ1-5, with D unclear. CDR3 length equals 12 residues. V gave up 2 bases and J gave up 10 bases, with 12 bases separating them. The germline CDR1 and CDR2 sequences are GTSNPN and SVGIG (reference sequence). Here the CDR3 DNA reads TGTGCCTGGAGTAAGGGAGAATTACCCCAGCATTTT. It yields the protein CAWSKGELPQHF.